The 10 T cell receptor beta chains below were found in one sample sequenced in a study of blood T cells in healthy people across ages. The authors ran a second PCR of roughly 6 to 11 cycles using a sample-barcoded 5' primer and a J-beta primer mix. TCRdb itself ran the 5' RACE reads through MiXCR, one entry per CDR3 protein. The table has 1.5 million to 2 million distinct CDR3 sequences, about 31% seen once; the top ten hold 11%. Input material: blood. These receptors all stem from a woman in her twenties or thirties in good health.

Only one count was recorded for this clonotype. V usage is TRBV5-8 and J usage is TRBJ2-1, with D possibly called TRBD1 or TRBD2 (5 bases each). The V end was cut by 7 bases, the J end by 8 bases, with 22 bases between. Germline CDR1 is SGHTS and CDR2 is YDEGEE. The CDR3 runs to 15 residues. The CDR3 coding sequence is TGTGCCAGCGTCAACGCCGGGACGATGGGGGATGAGCAGTTCTTC. Translating it yields CASVNAGTMGDEQFF.

This clonotype showed up many times. The chain combines TRBV10-3 with TRBJ2-6; 7 bases match TRBD1. Germline V CDR1 and CDR2: ENHRY, SYGVKD. The CDR3 runs to 15 residues. Trimming removed 3 bases from V and 2 bases from J; junction bases left unmatched: 1. The CDR3 DNA sequence: TGTGCCATCAGTGACAGGGGGACTGGGGCCAACGTCCTGACTTTC. Translation: CAISDRGTGANVLTF.

The sample holds a few counts of this clonotype. V gene TRBV27 combines with J gene TRBJ2-3; a weak D match, TRBD2 (6 bases). CDR3 length: 15 amino acids. V was shortened by 8 bases and J by 6 bases, with 21 bases between the two germline ends. The germline V gene encodes CDR1 MNHEY and CDR2 SMNVEV (reference sequence). The CDR3 DNA sequence: TGTGCCAGCGGCCCAGGGACTTCTAAAGGGGATACGCAGTATTTT. This sequence encodes CASGPGTSKGDTQYF.

This clonotype has a handful of counts. The V call is TRBV20-1, the J call TRBJ2-5; 7 bases agree with TRBD1. The J call is doubtful: the DNA matches TRBJ2-7 better. Germline CDR1 and CDR2: DFQATT and SNEGSKA (reference sequence). The CDR3 runs to 14 residues. The CDR3 coding sequence is TGCAGTGCTGAAAGGGACAGCCTACCCTACGAGCAGTACTTC. Amino acids: CSAERDSLPYEQYF.

V usage is TRBV21-1 and J usage is TRBJ1-6; the listed D gene, TRBD1, was not tested against the DNA. TRBV21-1 is a recognized pseudogene. This CDR3 is 17 amino acids long. CDR3 bases: TGTGCCAGCAGCAATGGAGTACATTCGACAGGTTTGTCACCCCTCCACTTT. It codes for CASSNGVHSTGLSPLHF.

The table lists this clonotype with a few counts. The chain has TRBV5-1 and TRBJ2-5; either TRBD1 or TRBD2 may supply D (6 bases each). The CDR3 sequence is 15 residues long. Trimming took 4 bases from V and 2 from J, leaving 15 bases between them. Germline CDR1 and CDR2: SGHRS and YFSETQ. CDR3: CASSVSGEVQETQYF. Here the CDR3 DNA reads TGCGCCAGCAGCGTATCAGGGGAGGTGCAAGAGACCCAGTACTTC. Supplemented by reference TRBV5-1 and TRBJ2-5, the full variable domain reads KAGVTQTPRYLIKTRGQQVTLSCSPISGHRSVSWYQQTPGQGLQFLFEYFSETQRNKGNFPGRFSGRQFSNSRSEMNVSTLELGDSALYLCASSVSGEVQETQYFGPGTRLLVL.

Only a few counts were recorded for this clonotype. The rearrangement uses TRBV6-6 and TRBJ2-3; 8 bases map to TRBD1. Germline lookup yields CDR1 MNHNY and CDR2 SVGAGI (reference sequence). V lost 5 bases, J lost 6 bases, and 13 bases stayed unmatched. The CDR3 contains 16 residues. In nucleotides, the CDR3 is TGTGCCAGCAGTACTGGACAGGGCTTCAAGTCGGATACGCAGTATTTT. Its protein product is CASSTGQGFKSDTQYF.

This clonotype was detected only a few times. The chain recombines TRBV5-5 with TRBJ2-7; 15 bases map to TRBD2. This CDR3 comprises 16 residues. V lost 3 bases, J lost 3 bases, and 4 bases stayed unmatched. CDR1 is SGHKS and CDR2 is YYEKEE in the germline V gene (reference sequence). This CDR3 reads CASSSPGLAGGYEQYF. CDR3 sequence (DNA): TGTGCCAGCAGCTCCCCGGGACTAGCGGGGGGCTACGAGCAGTACTTC.

The V gene is TRBV20-1, the J gene TRBJ2-1; D remains unclear. V was cut by 1 base and J by 0 bases, with 7 bases left in between. CDR1 is DFQATT and CDR2 is SNEGSKA in the germline V gene (reference sequence). The CDR3 length is 14 residues. Here the CDR3 DNA reads TGCAGTGCTAGAGGGATCCCCTCCTACAATGAGCAGTTCTTC. This gives the protein CSARGIPSYNEQFF.

Concerning this clonotype itself: A read error may be the cause here, since a much bigger clone is one base away. The chain links TRBV7-2 to TRBJ2-5; TRBD1 matches at 8 bases. V gave up 5 bases and J gave up 4 bases; unmatched junction bases: 3. The CDR3 is 13 residues long. Germline V gene lookup returns CDR1 SGHTA and CDR2 FQGNSA. The CDR3 DNA reads as TGTGCCAGCAGCAATGGACAGGGAGAGACCCAGTACTTC. Translated, it gives CASSNGQGETQYF.